The clone carrying this TCR beta chain is labeled medium-sized. Trimming left V 6 bases short and J 1 base short, with 15 bases between. Germline CDR1 MDHEN, CDR2 SYDVKM. The CDR3 extends over 15 amino acids. The sample belongs to a study of metastatic and nonmetastatic thyroid tumors. There were no patients who had received any treatment before thyroid surgery. TCRdb re-called the PCR reads through MiXCR. The sample yields approximately 12,000 clones, about 34% seen once. J is TRBJ1-1 and V is TRBV28, with TRBD1 as a possible D gene (6 bases). The specimen was tumor tissue. This sequence originates from a male donor with papillary thyroid cancer or a benign thyroid nodule (not recorded which). Some clones in this sample may be carry-over from other donors' samples. The CDR3 DNA reads TGTGCCAGCAGAACAGGGATGGATACGAACACTGAAGCTTTCTTT. Protein product: CASRTGMDTNTEAFF.